This T cell receptor (beta chain) is drawn from a study of T cell repertoires in cytomegalovirus infection. On the study more broadly: Recently identified HLA-C-restricted CMV epitopes and well-studied HLA-B-restricted CMV epitopes were used by the study. Public TCR beta signatures marked donors with CMV infection and the matching HLA.

One entry per CDR3 protein results from TCRdb running MiXCR on the reads. The data contain around 900,000 distinct CDR3 sequences, less than 35% of them seen just once; the ten biggest clones take up around 15%. As to this clonotype: No antigen is known for it.

This CDR3 region has 16 residues. The junction had 6 bases not matched to a gene; V was cut back by 3 bases and J by 4 bases. Germline CDR1 SGHKS, CDR2 YYEKEE (reference sequence). The sequence was collected from a human donor in good health (CMV status not recorded). Some clones in this sample may be carry-over from other donors' samples. J is TRBJ2-3 and V is TRBV5-5; 12 bases align to TRBD2. This specimen consisted of cultured CD8+ T cells from PBMCs, obtained from culture after CMV antigen stimulation. The CDR3 region is CASSSASGGAPDTQYF. As DNA, the CDR3 is TGTGCCAGCAGCTCAGCTAGCGGGGGGGCCCCAGATACGCAGTATTTT.